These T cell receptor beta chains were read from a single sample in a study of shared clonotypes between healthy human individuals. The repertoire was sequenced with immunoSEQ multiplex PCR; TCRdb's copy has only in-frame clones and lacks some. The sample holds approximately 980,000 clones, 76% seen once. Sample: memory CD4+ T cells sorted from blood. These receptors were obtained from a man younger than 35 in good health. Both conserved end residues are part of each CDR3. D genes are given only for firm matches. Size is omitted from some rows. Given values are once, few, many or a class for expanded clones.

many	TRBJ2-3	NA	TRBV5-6	CASSSLGVTFTDTQYF	TGTGCCAGCAGCTCCCTCGGAGTGACGTTCACAGATACGCAGTATTTT
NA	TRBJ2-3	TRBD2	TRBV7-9	CASTPGGGPDTQYF	TGTGCCAGTACACCAGGCGGGGGGCCAGATACGCAGTATTTT
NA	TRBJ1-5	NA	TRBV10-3	CAISESRLPWPQHF	TGTGCCATCAGTGAGTCCCGTCTTCCTTGGCCCCAGCATTTT
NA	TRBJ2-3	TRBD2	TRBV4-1	CASGGDSTDTQYF	TGCGCCAGCGGGGGGGACTCTACAGATACGCAGTATTTT
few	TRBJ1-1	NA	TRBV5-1	CASRVDTEAFF	TGCGCCAGCAGGGTTGACACTGAAGCTTTCTTT
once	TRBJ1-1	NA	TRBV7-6	CASSGGGGASTEAFF	TGTGCCAGCAGCGGGGGAGGGGGGGCCAGCACTGAAGCTTTCTTT
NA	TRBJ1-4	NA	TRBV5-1	CASSLQYNEKLFF	TGCGCCAGCAGCTTGCAATATAATGAAAAACTGTTTTTT
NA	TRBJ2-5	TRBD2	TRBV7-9	CASLESSGLQETQYF	TGTGCCAGCCTTGAATCTAGCGGGCTCCAAGAGACCCAGTACTTC
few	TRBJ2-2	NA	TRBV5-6	CASSTTRNTGELFF	TGTGCCAGCAGCACGACTAGGAACACCGGGGAGCTGTTTTTT
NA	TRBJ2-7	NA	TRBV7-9	CASSLGWGSREQYF	TGTGCCAGCAGCTTAGGCTGGGGATCACGAGAGCAGTACTTC
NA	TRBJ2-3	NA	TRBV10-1	CASSDGGQVDTQYF	TGCGCCAGCAGTGACGGGGGGCAGGTAGATACGCAGTATTTT
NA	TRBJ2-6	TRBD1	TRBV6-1	CASSELWTGYPSGANVLTF	TGTGCCAGCAGTGAACTCTGGACAGGGTATCCTTCTGGGGCCAACGTCCTGACTTTC
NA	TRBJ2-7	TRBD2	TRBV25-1	CANSGRAVYEQYF	TGTGCCAATAGCGGGAGGGCCGTCTACGAGCAGTACTTC
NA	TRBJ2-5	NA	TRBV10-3	CAISRGQLQETQYF	TGTGCCATCAGCCGCGGACAGCTCCAAGAGACCCAGTACTTC
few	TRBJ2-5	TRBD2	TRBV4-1	CASSATSGVAKETQYF	TGCGCCAGCAGCGCGACTAGCGGGGTCGCCAAAGAGACCCAGTACTTC
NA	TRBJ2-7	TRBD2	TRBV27	CASSFRPGLAGVPSTYEQYF	TGTGCCAGCAGTTTCAGACCGGGACTAGCGGGGGTTCCTTCCACCTACGAGCAGTACTTC
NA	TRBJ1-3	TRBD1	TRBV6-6	CASRAPTGVANTIYF	TGTGCCAGCAGAGCCCCGACAGGGGTTGCAAACACCATATATTTT
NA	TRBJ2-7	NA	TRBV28	CASSPGRGRSYEQYF	TGTGCCAGCAGTCCCGGGAGGGGGCGCAGCTACGAGCAGTACTTC
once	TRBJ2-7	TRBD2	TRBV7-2	CASSLWLAGAGEQYF	TGTGCCAGCAGCTTGTGGCTAGCGGGAGCGGGGGAGCAGTACTTC
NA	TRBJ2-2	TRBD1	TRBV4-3	CASSQDRGRTGELFF	TGCGCCAGCAGCCAGGACAGGGGGCGAACCGGGGAGCTGTTTTTT
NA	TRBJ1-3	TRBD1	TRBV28	CATSPPTGGSGNTIYF	TGTGCCACCTCACCCCCCACAGGGGGCTCTGGAAACACCATATATTTT
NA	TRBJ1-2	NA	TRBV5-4	CASSLSGRVDYGYTF	TGTGCCAGCAGCTTGTCTGGTAGGGTTGACTATGGCTACACCTTC
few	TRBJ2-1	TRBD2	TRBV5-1	CASSLVGSGRGNEQFF	TGCGCCAGCAGCTTGGTAGGTAGCGGGAGAGGAAACGAGCAGTTCTTC
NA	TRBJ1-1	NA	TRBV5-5	CASSLAVEAFF	TGTGCCAGCAGCTTGGCCGTTGAAGCTTTCTTT
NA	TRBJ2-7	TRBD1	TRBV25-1	CASSQTGAVYEQYF	TGTGCCAGCAGCCAGACAGGGGCCGTCTACGAGCAGTACTTC
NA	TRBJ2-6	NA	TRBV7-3	CASSPGLGANVLTF	TGTGCCAGCAGCCCGGGGTTGGGGGCCAACGTCCTGACTTTC
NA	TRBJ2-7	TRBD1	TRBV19	CASTPGQGANEQYF	TGTGCCAGTACCCCGGGACAGGGGGCGAACGAGCAGTACTTC
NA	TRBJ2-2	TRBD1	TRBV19	CASSNDRVRTGELFF	TGTGCCAGTAGTAATGACAGGGTGAGGACCGGGGAGCTGTTTTTT
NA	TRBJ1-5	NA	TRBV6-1	CAARDDYSNQPQHF	TGTGCCGCTAGGGATGATTATAGCAATCAGCCCCAGCATTTT
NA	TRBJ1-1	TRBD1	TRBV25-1	CASQGGPEAFF	TGTGCCAGTCAAGGGGGCCCTGAAGCTTTCTTT
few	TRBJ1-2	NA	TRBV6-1	CASTKGYGYTF	TGTGCCAGCACGAAGGGTTATGGCTACACCTTC
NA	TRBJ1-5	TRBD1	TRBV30	CAVDRGGNQPQHF	TGTGCCGTCGACAGGGGTGGCAATCAGCCCCAGCATTTT
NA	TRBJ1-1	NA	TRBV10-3	CAISGVNTEAFF	TGTGCCATCAGTGGGGTCAACACTGAAGCTTTCTTT
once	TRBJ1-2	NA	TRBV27	CASSLGRGGFYGYTF	TGTGCCAGCAGTTTAGGCAGGGGCGGGTTCTATGGCTACACCTTC
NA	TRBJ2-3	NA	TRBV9	CASSSSGYTQYF	TGTGCCAGCAGCTCCTCCGGGTATACGCAGTATTTT
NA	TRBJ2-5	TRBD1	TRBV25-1	CASSDTGTAQETQYF	TGTGCCAGCAGTGACACCGGGACAGCCCAAGAGACCCAGTACTTC
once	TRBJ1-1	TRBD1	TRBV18	CASSPPGQGRTEAFF	TGTGCCAGCTCACCCCCGGGACAGGGGAGGACTGAAGCTTTCTTT
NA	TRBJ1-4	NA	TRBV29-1	CSFQTGAREKLFF	TGCAGCTTTCAGACAGGAGCTCGTGAAAAACTGTTTTTT
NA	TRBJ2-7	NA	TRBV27	CASSDGRGRYEQYF	TGTGCCAGCAGTGACGGCAGGGGTCGTTACGAGCAGTACTTC
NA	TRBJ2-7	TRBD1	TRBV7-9	CASSQMTGSAYEQYF	TGTGCCAGCAGCCAGATGACAGGGTCGGCCTACGAGCAGTACTTC
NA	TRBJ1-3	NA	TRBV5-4	CASTQGGNSGNTIYF	TGTGCCAGCACCCAGGGAGGGAACTCTGGAAACACCATATATTTT
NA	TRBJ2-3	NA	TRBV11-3	CASSLEERDTQYF	TGTGCCAGCAGCTTGGAAGAGCGGGATACGCAGTATTTT
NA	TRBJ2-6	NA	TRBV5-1	CASSLLDSGANVLTF	TGCGCCAGCAGCTTGTTGGACTCTGGGGCCAACGTCCTGACTTTC
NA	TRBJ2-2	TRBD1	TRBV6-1	CASSGQGANVGELFF	TGTGCCAGCAGTGGACAGGGGGCGAATGTCGGGGAGCTGTTTTTT
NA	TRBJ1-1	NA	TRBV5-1	CASSFSPPNTEAFF	TGCGCCAGCAGCTTTTCTCCCCCGAACACTGAAGCTTTCTTT
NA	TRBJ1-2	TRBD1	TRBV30	CAWTGGYGYTF	TGTGCCTGGACAGGGGGCTATGGCTACACCTTC
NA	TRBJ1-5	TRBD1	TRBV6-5	CASNQGGGNQPQHF	TGTGCCAGCAATCAGGGGGGTGGGAATCAGCCCCAGCATTTT
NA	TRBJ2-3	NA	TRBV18	CASSPPSGITTDTQYF	TGTGCCAGCTCACCACCCTCCGGGATTACGACAGATACGCAGTATTTT
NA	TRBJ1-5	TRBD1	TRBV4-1	CASSLYLPGTGFSNQPQHF	TGCGCCAGCAGCCTTTACCTCCCCGGGACAGGGTTTAGCAATCAGCCCCAGCATTTT
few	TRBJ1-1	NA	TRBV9	CASSVRDTGNTEAFF	TGTGCCAGCAGCGTCCGGGACACGGGGAACACTGAAGCTTTCTTT
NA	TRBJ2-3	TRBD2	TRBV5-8	CASSLGGLAGNTDTQYF	TGTGCCAGCAGCTTAGGGGGACTAGCGGGGAACACAGATACGCAGTATTTT
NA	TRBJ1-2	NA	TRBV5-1	CASSLGRGDGYTF	TGCGCCAGCAGCTTGGGCAGGGGCGACGGCTACACCTTC
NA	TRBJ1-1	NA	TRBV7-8	CASSLGRDREAFF	TGTGCCAGCAGCTTAGGACGGGACCGCGAAGCTTTCTTT